This record covers a single TCR beta chain. The data were taken from a study of shared clonotypes between healthy human individuals. The V segment lost 5 bases and the J segment 12 bases; nucleotides outside the gene matches: 10. The CDR3 runs 13 residues. CDR1 LGHNA and CDR2 YNFKEQ come from the germline V gene. A deep-level run was used for the assay. Sequenced by immunoSEQ multiplex PCR; TCRdb stores in-frame clones only, minus some. Of about 92,000 clones listed, 40% to 55% are singletons. The V and J genes are TRBV4-2 and TRBJ2-1; TRBD2 aligns across 7 bases. The sample comprised PBMCs. This TCR came from a woman in her 40s in good health. Some clones in this sample may be carry-over from other donors' samples. DNA of the CDR3: TGTGCCAGCAGCAGTGACATGGGCGGGGGGCAGTTCTTC. It is translated as CASSSDMGGGQFF.